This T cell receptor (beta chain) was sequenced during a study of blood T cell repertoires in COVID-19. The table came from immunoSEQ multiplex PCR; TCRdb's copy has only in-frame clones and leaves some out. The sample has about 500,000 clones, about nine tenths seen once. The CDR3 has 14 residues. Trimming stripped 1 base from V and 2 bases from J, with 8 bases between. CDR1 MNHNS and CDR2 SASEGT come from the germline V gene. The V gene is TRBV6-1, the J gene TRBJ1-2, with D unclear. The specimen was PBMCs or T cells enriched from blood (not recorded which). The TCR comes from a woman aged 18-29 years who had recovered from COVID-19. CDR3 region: CASSEGGGNYGYTF. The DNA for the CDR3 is TGTGCCAGCAGTGAAGGAGGAGGGAACTATGGCTACACCTTC.